This T cell receptor (beta chain) was sequenced during a study of blood T cells in healthy people across ages. For the study at large: About one barcoded TCR beta cDNA was captured per two T cells.

The length of the CDR3 is 15 residues. V lost 3 bases to trimming and J lost 8 bases, with 19 bases between them. Then a second PCR, running roughly 7 to 11 cycles, was carried out with a sample-barcoded 5' primer and a J-beta primer mix. TCRdb re-analysed the 5' RACE reads in MiXCR, keeping a single row per CDR3 protein. The sample carries roughly 500,000 distinct CDR3 sequences, 24% recorded once. Another study also made use of these data, one on T cells of mothers and their children.

This TCR derives from a boy aged 5-17 years in good health. The chain couples TRBV12-3 or TRBV12-4 to TRBJ1-1; a possible D gene is TRBD1 (5 bases). Input material: blood. CDR3 coding DNA: TGTGCCAGCAGTTTGGGCAGGGTAGGACTACCCGAAGCTTTCTTT. It yields the protein CASSLGRVGLPEAFF.